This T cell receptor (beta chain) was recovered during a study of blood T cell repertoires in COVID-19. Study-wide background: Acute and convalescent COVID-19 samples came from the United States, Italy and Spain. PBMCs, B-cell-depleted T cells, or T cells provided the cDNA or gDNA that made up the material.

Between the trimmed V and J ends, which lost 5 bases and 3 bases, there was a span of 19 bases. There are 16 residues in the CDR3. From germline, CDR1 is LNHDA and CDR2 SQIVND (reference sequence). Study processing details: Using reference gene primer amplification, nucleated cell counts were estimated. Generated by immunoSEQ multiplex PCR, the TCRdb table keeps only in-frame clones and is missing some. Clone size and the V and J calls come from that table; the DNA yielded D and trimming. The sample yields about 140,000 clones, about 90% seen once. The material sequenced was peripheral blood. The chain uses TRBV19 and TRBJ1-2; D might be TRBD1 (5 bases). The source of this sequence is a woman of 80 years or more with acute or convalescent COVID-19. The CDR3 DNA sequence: TGTGCCAGTAGTCCGTGGGGCACGCGGGGGGACTATGGCTACACCTTC. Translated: CASSPWGTRGDYGYTF.